This T cell receptor (beta chain) came from a study of OX40 agonist ivuxolimab in advanced cancers. Regarding the study in general: Ivuxolimab was a fully human IgG2 agonistic monoclonal antibody targeting the costimulatory receptor OX40 (CD134). Intravenous ivuxolimab was administered to patients every 2 weeks at six dose levels: 0.01, 0.1, 0.3, 1.5, 3 and 10 mg/kg. Of the roughly 50 dose-escalation patients, hepatocellular carcinoma was present in 19, melanoma in roughly 15, renal cell carcinoma in 9 and head and neck cancer in 9. The dose-escalation cohort was 82.7% male with a mean age of approximately 60 years, ranging from 23 to 79. Patients were allowed to have had prior anti-PD-1, anti-PD-L1 or anti-CTLA-4 therapy, and more than 35% of the dose-escalation patients had been treated with checkpoint inhibitors. Three dose-escalation patients achieved partial responses, one with hepatocellular carcinoma and two with cutaneous melanoma. Peripheral TCRbeta sequencing aimed to test whether ivuxolimab altered TCR sequence diversity and caused clonal T-cell expansion. The paper covers the monotherapy dose-escalation part of the phase I ivuxolimab trial, which included N ≈ 50 patients. Study-level results and caveats: Partial responders in the 0.1-3.0 mg/kg groups had among the lowest normalized peripheral clonal expansion, especially among CD8+ T cells. At doses of 0.1 to 3.0 mg/kg, clonal expansion of both CD4+ and CD8+ T cells in blood was seen between baseline and week 6. The antigen specificity of the peripheral T cells that underwent clonal expansion was not determined. Low levels of normalized T-cell clonal expansion were also seen in some nonresponding patients. On average, CD8+ T cells showed more expanded clones than CD4+ T cells after ivuxolimab.

Patients with a history of autoimmune disease or receiving systemic immunosuppression were excluded from the trial. Peripheral blood for TCR sequencing was drawn from every dose cohort at baseline, at cycle 4 day 1 and at cycle 7 day 1. Samples were obtained from an open-label, multicenter, first-in-human phase I dose-escalation trial of ivuxolimab. The trial enrolled adults with locally advanced or metastatic head and neck squamous cell, hepatocellular, melanoma or renal cell carcinoma. Before TCR sequencing, CD4+ T cells and CD8+ T cells from peripheral blood were sorted into separate populations. Counted from cysteine to phenylalanine, this CDR3 has 13 amino acids. The CDR3 DNA has 39 bases and is translated from base 1. Per the germline V gene, MNHNS is the CDR1 and SASEGT is the CDR2. For this chain, trimming is 4 bases at the V end and 8 bases at the J end, and the number of junction bases without a gene match is 4.

To note about this clone: Its binding antigen is unknown. Within one base of it there is no much larger clone, and no base qualities were kept.

Genomic DNA was extracted from sorted cells for sequencing of the TCRbeta CDR3 region. The immunoSEQ Assay was used for sequencing of TCRbeta CDR3 regions. TCRdb obtained this table from immuneACCESS and retained in-frame rearrangements with V and J assigned. These tables miss some clones; where compared with another copy, unresolved V genes account for less than half of the shortfall, and the remainder is unexplained. Counted in this sample were 28,000 or so clones; approximately 86% of them appeared once. The ten largest clones capture over 35% of the sample. The receptor was isolated from an adult with an advanced solid tumor such as melanoma, head and neck, liver or kidney cancer. The chain was built from TRBV6-1 and TRBJ1-4, with 7 bases matching TRBD1. Source: CD4+ or CD8+ T cells sorted from blood, taken in a trial of the OX40 agonist ivuxolimab. The bases are TGTGCCAGCAGTGGAGGGGGCTGGGAAAAACTGTTTTTT. It codes for CASSGGGWEKLFF.